This entry lists 13 T cell receptor beta chains sequenced from one sample in a study of T cell changes during pregnancy in multiple sclerosis. Here immunoSEQ multiplex PCR was the method, and the copy in TCRdb shows in-frame clones only, minus some. Counted here are about 31,000 clones, over 75% occurring once; the ten biggest clones make up around 6.8%. Sequences were derived from CD8+ T cells from peripheral blood mononuclear cells, sampled in the second trimester of pregnancy. The receptor source for this set is a female donor with multiple sclerosis, enrolled in a pregnancy study.

V gene TRBV19 combines with J gene TRBJ2-2; no firm D call. Germline-derived CDR1 and CDR2 are LNHDA and SQIVND (reference sequence). The CDR3 covers 13 residues. Trimming removed 3 bases at V and 6 bases at J, with 8 bases between. The CDR3 bases are TGTGCCAGTAGTATGCCCTCGGCCGGGGAGCTGTTTTTT. Translated: CASSMPSAGELFF.

The table lists this clone with a count of one. The chain recombines TRBV18 with TRBJ1-2; TRBD1 agrees at 9 bases. The germline V gene has CDR1 KGHSH and CDR2 LQKENI. The V and J ends lost 3 bases and 1 base, in that order; junction bases with no gene match: 12. The CDR3 has 18 residues. The CDR3 reads CASSPLGQGPELNYGYTF. The CDR3 bases are TGTGCCAGCTCACCTTTGGGACAGGGTCCCGAACTTAACTATGGCTACACCTTC.

The J gene is TRBJ2-1, the V gene TRBV4-3, with 8 bases matching TRBD1. Germline CDR1 reads LGHNA; CDR2 reads YSLEER. The CDR3 runs 15 residues. The V and J ends lost 5 bases and 8 bases, in that order; junction bases with no gene match: 11. The CDR3 nucleotides read TGCGCCAGCAGCTATGACCCCGGACAGGGCGATGAGCAGTTCTTC. The encoded protein is CASSYDPGQGDEQFF.

The DNA for the CDR3 is TGTGCCAGCAGCTTACCCGCCTACGAGCAGTACTTC. Its translation is CASSLPAYEQYF. V and J are TRBV7-2 and TRBJ2-7; D is ambiguous. Germline V CDR1 and CDR2: SGHTA, FQGNSA. The V and J ends lost 2 bases and 2 bases respectively, with 4 bases between them. This CDR3 is 12 amino acids long.

This clone is a singleton in its sample. The chain combines TRBV27 with TRBJ2-5, with 7 positions matching TRBD2. The V gene's germline CDR1 is MNHEY and CDR2 SMNVEV (reference sequence). CDR3 size: 17 residues. V lost 2 bases and J lost 5; bases outside the gene matches: 14. This chain's CDR3 is CASSLLASGKREETQYF. Here the CDR3 DNA reads TGTGCCAGCAGTTTACTGGCCAGCGGGAAGAGAGAGGAGACCCAGTACTTC.

The CDR3 nucleotides are TGTGCCAGCTCACCACGGGCCTCCTGGACTAGCGGGTACCAAGAGACCCAGTACTTC. Translated: CASSPRASWTSGYQETQYF. This sequence joins TRBV18 and TRBJ2-5; 11 bases match TRBD2. This CDR3 has 19 amino acids. Germline V gene sequence: CDR1 KGHSH, CDR2 LQKENI. The J segment lost 0 bases and the V segment lost 1 base, leaving 10 bases of the junction unmatched. The variable domain in full, completed from reference TRBV18 and TRBJ2-5, reads NAGVMQNPRHLVRRRGQEARLRCSPMKGHSHVYWYRQLPEEGLKFMVYLQKENIIDESGMPKERFSAEFPKEGPSILRIQQVVRGDSAAYFCASSPRASWTSGYQETQYFGPGTRLLVL.

J is TRBJ2-1 and V is TRBV7-9, with 10 bases fitting TRBD2. CDR1 SEHNR and CDR2 FQNEAQ come from the germline V gene (reference sequence). V dropped 0 bases and J dropped 6; count of bases not matched to a gene: 5. The CDR3 has 16 amino acids. This CDR3 reads CASSLASIAGGNEQFF. In DNA form, the CDR3 reads TGTGCCAGCAGCTTAGCGTCGATAGCGGGAGGCAATGAGCAGTTCTTC. The entire variable domain, with the rest obtained from reference TRBV7-9 and TRBJ2-1, is as follows: DTGVSQNPRHKITKRGQNVTFRCDPISEHNRLYWYRQTLGQGPEFLTYFQNEAQLEKSRLLSDRFSAERPKGSFSTLEIQRTEQGDSAMYLCASSLASIAGGNEQFFGPGTRLTVL.

The chain joins TRBV6-5 to TRBJ2-1, with a tentative D call TRBD2 (5 bases). Between the trimmed V and J ends, which lost 4 bases and 3 bases, there was a span of 10 bases. The CDR3 loop spans 14 amino acids. Germline V CDR1 and CDR2: MNHEY, SVGAGI. In nucleotides, the CDR3 is TGTGCCAGCAGTTCTTTCGGGGTCTACAATGAGCAGTTCTTC. Its translation: CASSSFGVYNEQFF.

The table lists this clone with a count of one. The V and J genes are TRBV4-2 and TRBJ2-7; possible D gene TRBD2, 6 bases. This CDR3 is 14 amino acids long. Germline values: CDR1 LGHNA, CDR2 YNFKEQ. The germline V and J ends were trimmed by 4 bases and 5 bases, with 15 bases remaining between them. In DNA, the CDR3 is TGTGCCAGCAGCCTTTCAGGGTGGGAGGACGAGCAGTACTTC. It codes for CASSLSGWEDEQYF.

This chain uses TRBV11-1 with TRBJ2-1; D may be TRBD2 (5 bases). Trimming took off 5 bases at V and 0 bases at J, with 14 bases between the two ends. There are 16 residues in the CDR3. The germline gives CDR1 SGHAT, CDR2 FQDESV (reference sequence). CDR3: CASSPRETSSYNEQFF. CDR3 coding DNA: TGTGCCAGCAGCCCTAGGGAGACAAGCTCCTACAATGAGCAGTTCTTC.

The V gene is TRBV19, the J gene TRBJ2-7; a weak D match, TRBD1 (7 bases). The V end lost 6 bases, the J end lost 2 bases, and 14 bases lay between the germline ends. CDR3 size: 14 residues. The germline V gene encodes CDR1 LNHDA and CDR2 SQIVND (reference sequence). The CDR3 protein is CASSPDREAYEQYF. The CDR3 nucleotides read TGTGCCAGTAGCCCCGACAGGGAGGCCTACGAGCAGTACTTC.

J is TRBJ2-7 and V is TRBV10-3; 7 nucleotides align to TRBD2. V lost 10 bases to trimming and J lost 0 bases; unmatched junction nucleotides: 6. The CDR3 consists of 13 residues. The germline gives CDR1 ENHRY, CDR2 SYGVKD. The CDR3 loop is CASSTSDSYEQYF. In DNA, the CDR3 is TGTGCCAGTAGTACTAGCGACTCCTACGAGCAGTACTTC.

The chain carries TRBV5-5 and TRBJ2-7; the match to TRBD1 covers 9 bases. This CDR3 region has 14 residues. J lost 5 bases, V lost 0 bases, and 3 bases had no gene match. Germline loops: CDR1 SGHKS, CDR2 YYEKEE (reference sequence). The CDR3 nucleotides are TGTGCCAGCAGCTTGGGGACAGGGGAGAACGAGCAGTACTTC. Encoded protein: CASSLGTGENEQYF. The full variable domain, in which reference TRBV5-5 and TRBJ2-7 provide the parts outside the CDR3, is DAGVTQSPTHLIKTRGQQVTLRCSPISGHKSVSWYQQVLGQGPQFIFQYYEKEERGRGNFPDRFSARQFPNYSSELNVNALLLGDSALYLCASSLGTGENEQYFGPGTRLTVT.